Sequencing of this T cell receptor beta chain was carried out in a study of blood T cell repertoires in COVID-19. Across the study: Nucleic acid was either cDNA or gDNA, and it came from T cells, B-cell-depleted T cells, or PBMCs.

Profiling relied on immunoSEQ multiplex PCR, and the TCRdb table lists in-frame clones only, not all of them. The sample has fewer than 300,000 clones, roughly 86% seen once. Deletions cut 7 bases from V and 4 bases from J, with 19 bases between. CDR1 and CDR2 from the germline V gene are SEHNR and FQNEAQ (reference sequence). The CDR3 sequence is 15 residues long. This chain joins TRBV7-9 and TRBJ1-2, with D hard to call. This TCR was recovered from a man in his forties who had recovered from COVID-19. Material for sequencing was peripheral blood. CDR3 DNA: TGTGCCAGCACCCATTGGGTCCCTGGGAGCTATGGCTACACCTTC. Translation: CASTHWVPGSYGYTF.